This T cell receptor beta chain was documented in a study of T cell responses to AZD1222 COVID-19 vaccine. Study-wide findings and caveats: Close to half of all spike-specific TCRs reportedly target regions of the variants that are unmutated. The donor group comprised mostly white British people and more females; the analysis possibly underestimated clonal diversity.

This clone showed up just a few times. Its matching antigen is unknown. The V gene lost 0 bases and the J gene lost 0 bases, with 1 base spanning the gap. CDR1 MNHEY and CDR2 SVGEGT come from the germline V gene. The CDR3 runs 13 residues. Assay: immunoSEQ multiplex PCR; the TCRdb copy retains only in-frame clones and omits some. Of roughly 70,000 clones listed, about nine tenths are singletons. The sample in question was peripheral blood, obtained 28 days after the second dose of the MenACWY control vaccine. This clonotype originated in an adult who received the MenACWY meningococcal vaccine as a control. This sequence joins TRBV6-2 or TRBV6-3 and TRBJ2-3; D uncertain. CDR3 protein: CASSYSSTDTQYF. CDR3 nucleotide sequence: TGTGCCAGCAGTTACTCTAGCACAGATACGCAGTATTTT.